This T cell receptor (beta chain) was recovered during a study of blood T cell repertoires in COVID-19. Germline V gene lookup returns CDR1 SGHRS and CDR2 YFSETQ. V trimming: 4 bases; J trimming: 3 bases; junction bases outside the gene matches: 3. This CDR3 spans 13 amino acids. Measured with immunoSEQ multiplex PCR; TCRdb has only the in-frame clones, and not every one. The table records about 140,000 clones, approximately 73% of them present only once. V and J are TRBV5-1 and TRBJ2-7; the match to TRBD1 covers 8 bases. Sequencing was performed on peripheral blood. This receptor was identified in a man in his sixties with acute or convalescent COVID-19. This CDR3 is CASSVDRDYEQYF. Written as DNA, the CDR3 is TGCGCCAGCAGCGTGGACAGGGACTACGAGCAGTACTTC.